This T cell receptor beta chain was recovered during a study of shared clonotypes between healthy human individuals. The V gene's germline CDR1 is SNHLY and CDR2 FYNNEI. V was pared by 8 bases and J by 6 bases, with 19 bases between. CDR3 size: 14 residues. Produced via immunoSEQ multiplex PCR; TCRdb's table is partial and in-frame only. The top ten hold 0.3% to 0.45% of the sample, which has fewer than 3 million clones, 85% to 95% seen once. The origin of this receptor is a man aged 18-30 years in good health. Some clones in this sample may be carry-over from other donors' samples. The specimen was naive CD4+ T cells from PBMCs. Subset meaning: CD45RA+ positively selected. The chain combines TRBV2 with TRBJ1-1, with D maybe TRBD1 (6 bases). The CDR3 DNA reads TGTGCCAGCCCCGCCCCCGGGGGCGGCGCTGAAGCTTTCTTT. It specifies CASPAPGGGAEAFF.